This T cell receptor beta chain is drawn from a study of CD8 T cells in ankylosing spondylitis. V lost 5 bases to trimming and J lost 8 bases, with 14 bases between them. From germline, CDR1 is SGHRS and CDR2 YFSETQ. The CDR3 length is 13 residues. Quantitative 5'-RACE with molecular barcodes generated TCR beta libraries. TCRdb processed the 5' RACE reads anew with MiXCR; each CDR3 protein has one entry. The table records roughly 280,000 distinct CDR3 sequences, around 20% of them present only once. Comment on this clonotype: Its antigen is currently unknown.

Study-level results: Blood from ankylosing spondylitis patients appeared to carry a characteristic roughly eight-variant TCR beta motif. Peripheral blood held disease-linked clones only at relatively low frequency, and these were CD8+. Disease-linked clones reportedly showed significant enrichment in matched ankylosing spondylitis synovial fluid.

The rearrangement joins TRBV5-1 to TRBJ1-5; D is undetermined. The sequence derives from a male donor with ankylosing spondylitis or in good health (not recorded which). The sample consisted of blood, either unsorted or a sorted T cell fraction (not recorded which). The CDR3 DNA is TGCGCCAGCAGTTCCCGCCCGACGGAGCCCCAGCATTTT. It translates to CASSSRPTEPQHF.